Below are 10 T cell receptor beta chains sequenced from a single sample in a study of T cell repertoires in cytomegalovirus infection. TCRdb analysed the reads with MiXCR anew, one entry per CDR3 protein. The table has 200,000 to 300,000 distinct CDR3 sequences, 5% to 8.5% seen once. Material for sequencing was PBMCs. Source of these receptors: a human donor in good health (CMV status not recorded). Some clones in this sample may be carry-over from other donors' samples.

The chain links TRBV2 to TRBJ2-7; the D call may be TRBD1 or TRBD2 (6 bases each). This CDR3 has 16 amino acids. The V gene's germline CDR1 is SNHLY and CDR2 FYNNEI. The V end was cut by 3 bases, the J end by 0 bases, with 15 bases between. The CDR3 nucleotides are TGTGCCAGCAGTGATGGGGGCGGGAAACTCTCCTACGAGCAGTACTTC. Translated, it gives CASSDGGGKLSYEQYF.

This clonotype was seen ten or more times. This chain links TRBV2 with TRBJ2-2, with TRBD2 identical over 11 bases. Germline V gene data show CDR1 as SNHLY and CDR2 as FYNNEI. CDR3 length: 17 amino acids. V was clipped by 2 bases and J by 4 bases; unmatched bases: 6. CDR3 loop: CASSEFGLAGFTGELFF. The CDR3 nucleotides read TGTGCCAGCAGTGAATTCGGACTAGCGGGCTTCACCGGGGAGCTGTTTTTT.

Regarding this clonotype: The junction shows a germline mismatch at one end, possibly a read error. V gene TRBV6-5 combines with J gene TRBJ2-1; D gene ambiguous. This CDR3 is built from 12 residues. CDR1 is MNHEY and CDR2 is SVGAGI in the germline V gene. The CDR3 coding sequence is TGTGCCAGCAGGACACGGGCAGGCGCATTCATCTTC. This sequence encodes CASRTRAGAFIF.

This clonotype occurred many times. The gene calls are TRBV28 and TRBJ1-2, with a possible D match to TRBD1 (5 bases). The CDR3 has 10 residues. V gave up 4 bases and J gave up 8 bases, with 5 bases separating them. CDR1 and CDR2 from the germline V gene are MDHEN and SYDVKM. The CDR3, as DNA: TGTGCCAGCAGTTACAGGGGCTACACCTTC. It translates to CASSYRGYTF.

This clonotype occurred many times. The chain carries TRBV7-2 and TRBJ2-7; 9 nucleotides agree with TRBD2. This CDR3 has 15 residues. With 4 bases clipped from V and 6 bases from J, the junction kept 10 bases outside the gene matches. Germline V CDR1 and CDR2: SGHTA, FQGNSA. The CDR3 DNA follows: TGTGCCAGCAGCTCCGTGGCGGGGGGGCCATCCGAGCAGTACTTC. Amino acid sequence: CASSSVAGGPSEQYF.

In its sample, this clonotype was seen many times. The genes are TRBV30 and TRBJ2-5; the match to TRBD1 covers 9 bases. The length of the CDR3 is 14 residues. V shed 4 bases, J shed 5 bases, and the junction held 8 bases outside the gene matches. CDR1 and CDR2 (germline): GTSNPN, SVGIG (reference sequence). The CDR3 DNA is TGTGCCTGGACCCCGGGACAGGGACCGGAGACCCAGTACTTC. Protein: CAWTPGQGPETQYF. The whole variable domain, filled in from reference TRBV30 and TRBJ2-5, reads SQTIHQWPATLVQPVGSPLSLECTVEGTSNPNLYWYRQAAGRGLQLLFYSVGIGQISSEVPQNLSASRPQDRQFILSSKKLLLSDSGFYLCAWTPGQGPETQYFGPGTRLLVL.

This clonotype was recorded many times. The rearrangement links TRBV24-1 to TRBJ1-4; D perhaps matches TRBD1 (5 bases). This CDR3 comprises 12 residues. Germline-derived CDR1 and CDR2 are KGHDR and SFDVKD. Trimming removed 6 bases from V and 4 bases from J, with 5 bases in between. The CDR3 DNA follows: TGTGCCACCAGTAGGGGTAATGAAAAACTGTTTTTT. It yields the protein CATSRGNEKLFF.

This clonotype has at least ten counts. The J gene is TRBJ2-7, the V gene TRBV6-5; 10 bases are a match to TRBD1. Germline V lookup: CDR1 MNHEY, CDR2 SVGAGI. V trimming: 2 bases; J trimming: 2 bases; junction bases outside the gene matches: 3. The CDR3 length is 15 residues. The CDR3 reads CASSYGDRGPYEQYF. DNA for the CDR3: TGTGCCAGCAGTTACGGGGACAGGGGACCCTACGAGCAGTACTTC.

This clonotype was seen many times. The chain combines TRBV7-2 with TRBJ2-1; D not resolved. Trimming took 4 bases from V and 9 from J, leaving 10 bases between them. This CDR3 contains 12 residues. Germline loops: CDR1 SGHTA, CDR2 FQGNSA. The CDR3 sequence is CASSWVSSEQFF. The CDR3 nucleotides read TGTGCCAGCAGCTGGGTTTCGAGTGAGCAGTTCTTC.

V usage is TRBV29-1 and J usage is TRBJ2-7; TRBD2 is a possible D gene (7 bases). The length of the CDR3 is 13 residues. The V and J ends lost 7 bases and 0 bases respectively, with 13 bases between them. Germline V lookup: CDR1 SQVTM, CDR2 ANQGSEA. The CDR3 sequence: CSAEGGHSYEQYF. CDR3 in DNA: TGCAGCGCTGAGGGGGGGCACTCCTACGAGCAGTACTTC.